This passage covers 22 T cell receptor beta chains from one sample sequenced in a study of cytomegalovirus exposure and HLA in healthy donors. Repertoires were generated with immunoSEQ multiplex PCR, while TCRdb's copy carries only in-frame clones and drops some. The sample shows about 300,000 clones, approximately 90% of them seen only once. Source material: PBMCs. These receptors originate from a woman younger than 35 in good health and CMV-seronegative.

This chain connects TRBV28 to TRBJ1-1; 7 bases agree with TRBD1. Germline V gives CDR1 MDHEN, CDR2 SYDVKM. J lost 4 bases, V lost 7 bases, and 9 bases had no gene match. The CDR3 has 14 residues. The CDR3 nucleotides are TGTGCCAGCAACCTACAGGGGTCGGTCACTGAAGCTTTCTTT. Protein: CASNLQGSVTEAFF.

This clone was recorded a few times. The V gene is TRBV30, the J gene TRBJ2-4; weak D call: TRBD2 (6 bases). Germline lookup yields CDR1 GTSNPN and CDR2 SVGIG (reference sequence). V gave up 2 bases and J gave up 8 bases, with 13 bases separating them. There are 13 residues in the CDR3. The CDR3 sequence: CAWSWRVQDIQYF. The CDR3 nucleotides read TGTGCCTGGAGTTGGAGGGTTCAGGACATTCAGTACTTC.

This chain connects TRBV6-1 to TRBJ2-3; D is perhaps TRBD2 (6 bases). There are 15 residues in the CDR3. Trimming removed 4 bases from V and 0 bases from J, with 11 bases in between. Per germline, CDR1 MNHNS and CDR2 SASEGT. As DNA, the CDR3 is TGTGCCAGCAGTGCGCTAGCGTTGAGCACAGATACGCAGTATTTT. Translation: CASSALALSTDTQYF.

The rearrangement links TRBV27 to TRBJ1-1, with 9 bases identical to TRBD1. The J segment lost 1 base and the V segment lost 6 bases, leaving 9 bases of the junction unmatched. Germline V lookup: CDR1 MNHEY, CDR2 SMNVEV (reference sequence). The CDR3 is made up of 16 amino acids. CDR3 region: CASSDNLGQGNTEAFF. CDR3 sequence (DNA): TGTGCCAGCAGCGATAACTTGGGACAGGGGAACACTGAAGCTTTCTTT.

V usage is TRBV18 and J usage is TRBJ1-5, with unresolved D. Germline V gene lookup returns CDR1 KGHSH and CDR2 LQKENI. CDR3 length equals 12 residues. V was trimmed by 3 bases and J by 11 bases, leaving 11 bases between them. DNA for the CDR3: TGTGCCAGCTCACCGGAGGGTACGGCCCAGCATTTT. Its translation is CASSPEGTAQHF.

The chain links TRBV15 to TRBJ2-3; TRBD2 agrees at 14 bases. Germline CDR1 and CDR2: LNHNV and YYDKDF (reference sequence). J gave up 3 bases and V 3 bases, and 5 bases lay outside the gene matches. The CDR3 runs 17 residues. CDR3 residues: CATSRAGTSGRTDTQYF. CDR3 nucleotides: TGTGCCACCAGCAGGGCCGGGACTAGCGGGAGAACAGATACGCAGTATTTT.

This chain links TRBV28 with TRBJ1-5; D ambiguous. Germline CDR1 and CDR2: MDHEN and SYDVKM. Trimming removed 8 bases from V and 0 bases from J, with 11 bases in between. This CDR3 contains 14 residues. The CDR3 protein is CASVQFHSNQPQHF. The CDR3 bases are TGTGCCAGCGTACAGTTTCATAGCAATCAGCCCCAGCATTTT.

V and J are TRBV5-6 and TRBJ1-2; 7 positions match TRBD1. The trim removed 3 bases at V and 5 bases at J, leaving 1 base unmatched. The germline CDR1 and CDR2 sequences are SGHDT and YYEEEE. The CDR3 loop spans 12 amino acids. The CDR3 bases are TGTGCCAGCAGCTCACAGGGGTATGGCTACACCTTC. It codes for CASSSQGYGYTF.

The rearrangement uses TRBV6-1 and TRBJ2-7, with TRBD2 matching over 11 bases. J was trimmed by 3 bases and V by 4 bases; bases with no gene match: 8. There are 16 residues in the CDR3. Germline V gene data show CDR1 as MNHNS and CDR2 as SASEGT. The CDR3 bases are TGTGCCAGCAGTGGACAACTAGCGGGGGCCCACTACGAGCAGTACTTC. It translates to CASSGQLAGAHYEQYF.

This clone was recorded once. V and J are TRBV2 and TRBJ2-3, with D possibly being TRBD2 (5 bases). Germline V gene data show CDR1 as SNHLY and CDR2 as FYNNEI. V was shortened by 8 bases and J by 6 bases, with 21 bases between the two germline ends. CDR3 length: 15 residues. CDR3 amino acids: CASGESGPKADTQYF. For the CDR3, the DNA is TGTGCCAGCGGGGAGAGCGGACCCAAGGCCGATACGCAGTATTTT. Drawing the rest from reference TRBV2 and TRBJ2-3, the complete variable domain is EPEVTQTPSHQVTQMGQEVILRCVPISNHLYFYWYRQILGQKVEFLVSFYNNEISEKSEIFDDQFSVERPDGSNFTLKIRSTKLEDSAMYFCASGESGPKADTQYFGPGTRLTVL.

This clone appeared a single time. The V gene is TRBV5-1, the J gene TRBJ2-3, with 12 bases that match TRBD2. With V trimmed by 0 bases and J by 1 base, 9 bases remained unmatched. This CDR3 is built from 19 residues. Germline assignment: CDR1 SGHRS and CDR2 YFSETQ. Here the CDR3 reads CASSLGLAGGRLGTDTQYF. CDR3 coding DNA: TGCGCCAGCAGCTTGGGTCTAGCGGGAGGGCGACTTGGCACAGATACGCAGTATTTT.

J is TRBJ1-2 and V is TRBV6-5; 10 bases line up with TRBD1. Germline-derived CDR1 and CDR2 are MNHEY and SVGAGI. The CDR3 spans 14 residues. The ends lost 7 bases at V and 2 bases at J; junction bases unmatched: 4. The CDR3 bases are TGTGCCAGCACCCGGGACAGGGGAAACTATGGCTACACCTTC. This gives the protein CASTRDRGNYGYTF.

The genes are TRBV9 and TRBJ1-2; D not resolved. Germline-derived CDR1 and CDR2 are SGDLS and YYNGEE. The CDR3 is 13 amino acids. Trimming stripped 0 bases from V and 2 bases from J, with 5 bases between. The chain's CDR3 is CASSVDWNYGYTF. The CDR3 DNA sequence: TGTGCCAGCAGCGTAGACTGGAACTATGGCTACACCTTC.

This chain links TRBV27 with TRBJ1-1, with D tentatively TRBD1 (5 bases). Germline V CDR1 and CDR2: MNHEY, SMNVEV (reference sequence). There are 15 residues in the CDR3. V was pared by 2 bases and J by 3 bases, with 13 bases between. CDR3 in DNA: TGTGCCAGCAGTTTAGGGGGAGGGGCATACACTGAAGCTTTCTTT. Translated: CASSLGGGAYTEAFF.

As concerns this clone: The junction shows a germline mismatch at one end, possibly a read error. The chain recombines TRBV28 with TRBJ2-7; maybe TRBD2 (6 bases). This CDR3 has 16 residues. CDR1 and CDR2 (germline): MDHEN, SYDVKM. Here the CDR3 DNA reads TGTGCCAGCAGCTCCCTCGAAGGAGGGGAGTTTCGGGATCGATTGTTC. This gives the protein CASSSLEGGEFRDRLF.

The V call is TRBV25-1, the J call TRBJ1-6; 9 bases match TRBD1. The junction had 11 bases not matched to a gene; V was cut back by 3 bases and J by 14 bases. The germline CDR1 and CDR2 sequences are MGHDK and SYGVNS. This CDR3 comprises 15 residues. CDR3 DNA: TGTGCCAGCAGTGATGGATGGGACAGGGAGAAAACCCTCCACTTT. Translation gives CASSDGWDREKTLHF.

V usage is TRBV4-1 and J usage is TRBJ1-3; D unresolved. The germline V gene has CDR1 MGHRA and CDR2 YSYEKL. This CDR3 comprises 15 residues. V was trimmed by 0 bases and J by 3 bases, leaving 9 bases between them. CDR3 sequence reads: CASSQDPFRGNTIYF. DNA of the CDR3: TGCGCCAGCAGCCAAGATCCTTTTCGTGGAAACACCATATATTTT.

This sequence joins TRBV6-5 and TRBJ2-5, with D possibly being TRBD1 (5 bases). The CDR3 consists of 14 residues. Trimming stripped 3 bases from V and 2 bases from J, with 10 bases between. Per germline, CDR1 MNHEY and CDR2 SVGAGI. The CDR3 DNA reads as TGTGCCAGCAGTTATGGGGCCCTACAAGAGACCCAGTACTTC. The encoded protein is CASSYGALQETQYF.

The rearrangement links TRBV6-5 to TRBJ1-3, with 7 bases fitting TRBD1. V lost 5 bases, J lost 4 bases, and 8 bases stayed unmatched. The V gene's germline CDR1 is MNHEY and CDR2 SVGAGI. The CDR3 spans 15 residues. The CDR3 here is CASSMGGQYGNTIYF. The DNA of the CDR3 is TGTGCCAGCAGTATGGGGGGACAGTACGGAAACACCATATATTTT.

The genes are TRBV5-3 and TRBJ2-7, with D maybe TRBD1 (6 bases). TRBV5-3 is treated as an ORF (open reading frame) with a function not yet certain. The germline V and J ends were trimmed by 0 bases and 3 bases, with 13 bases remaining between them. The length of the CDR3 is 15 residues. CDR3 DNA: TGTGCCAGAAGCTTGGCAGGGGAAATCTTCTACGAGCAGTACTTC. This gives the protein CARSLAGEIFYEQYF.

The CDR3 DNA reads as TGTGCCAGTAGTATAGTTGCGGGACAGGGGAGCTACGAGCAGTACTTC. Amino acid sequence: CASSIVAGQGSYEQYF. The rearrangement joins TRBV19 to TRBJ2-7; TRBD1 matches at 10 bases. This CDR3 has 16 amino acids. Germline V gene data show CDR1 as LNHDA and CDR2 as SQIVND (reference sequence). The ends lost 1 base at V and 3 bases at J; junction bases unmatched: 6.

The chain uses TRBV28 and TRBJ1-1; the D is unclear. The CDR3 has 16 residues. V was clipped by 3 bases and J by 6 bases, with 20 bases between them. From germline, CDR1 is MDHEN and CDR2 SYDVKM. CDR3 residues: CASSLVLIRGTPEAFF. DNA of the CDR3: TGTGCCAGCAGTTTGGTCTTGATCCGGGGTACGCCTGAAGCTTTCTTT.